Listed here is a single TCR beta chain. This clonotype appeared many times. Its cognate antigen has yet to be identified. Per-nucleotide qualities are absent, and no much larger clonotype sits a single base away. This entry belongs to a study of T-cell memory formation after mild COVID-19 (dated by TCRdb to about 2021). Study-level background: TCR sequence clusters from the two donors were found to be largely donor specific. T-cell clones expanding and contracting after mild COVID-19 in a couple of donors were tracked by longitudinal TCRalpha and TCRbeta repertoire sequencing. The cohort comprised two young, previously healthy adult volunteers, one female and one male.

For sequencing, an Illumina NovaSeq 6000 was employed. TCRalpha and TCRbeta cDNA libraries were constructed by 5'RACE with constant-segment primers, with sample barcodes and unique molecular identifiers being introduced. RNA was extracted from every sample with Trizol reagent. Library amplification was performed in two PCR steps, and a second sample barcode and Illumina TruSeq adapters were introduced in the second step. Libraries were sequenced on an Illumina NovaSeq with 2 x 150 bp paired-end reads. For the original study's pipeline: Demultiplexing of reads and collapsing into UMI-guided consensus sequences were performed with migec v1.2.7. Using mixcr v2.1.11, UMI consensuses were aligned to TRA and TRB V and J templates and then assembled into clonotypes. Clonotypes were classified as expanded or contracted when called significant by both edgeR and NoisET, with noise models trained on biological replicates. edgeR calls used a false discovery rate-adjusted p below 0.01 and a log2 fold-change threshold of 1. As an exploratory analysis of dynamics, max-normalized trajectories of the 1000 most abundant clonotypes were examined with PCA combined with hierarchical clustering. The CD4 or CD8 phenotype of responding clones was assigned using the separately sequenced CD4+ and CD8+ repertoires. Through fastp at Q25 and MiXCR, TCRdb rebuilt clones from the public reads, retaining in-frame beta chains. All rows with the same CDR3 protein become a single entry with the most common DNA and genes. What appears here as the V and J calls and clone size reflects TCRdb's work, not the paper's. The sample has 580,000 or so distinct CDR3 sequences on record, roughly 17% of them singletons. The ten largest clones add up to just over 8% of the sample.

Here is what the overall study found, with its caveats: Contracting CD4+ clones appeared mostly in the CM and EM memory subsets, whereas CD8+ clones were enriched in EMRA. SARS-CoV-2 specificity of the second-wave clones peaking on day 37 was not confirmed. Clones contracting from day 15 to 85 had balanced CD4/CD8 phenotypes, while a second wave expanding from day 15 to 37 was biased towards CD4+. Some responding clones were detected in pre-infection memory, suggesting pre-existing cross-reactive memory T cells joined the SARS-CoV-2 response. Only two mild cases were covered in the study, and larger cohorts including severe cases with pre-infection samples were considered necessary.

The CDR3 goes from the cysteine to the phenylalanine over 13 residues. CDR3 DNA is the only sequence kept; it has 39 bases, read in frame from the first base. V is cut by 6 bases and J by 1 base, and the space between the germline ends is 7 bases. Ficoll-Paque density gradient centrifugation was used to isolate PBMCs. Sequenced material: PBMCs or a T cell subset sorted from them (not recorded which). The TCR comes from an adult woman who had mild COVID-19 (a few samples of this study predate the infection). The sample titles of this study are shuffled in the database, so cell type and time point are left out; the donor was told from shared clones. The chain joins TRBV12-3 or TRBV12-4 to TRBJ1-3, with a weak D call of TRBD1 (6 bases match). CDR3 protein: CASRRGSGNTIYF. The base sequence is TGTGCCAGCAGAAGGGGGTCTGGAAACACCATATATTTT.